The rows below give T cell receptor beta chains drawn from one sample of a study of CD8+CD57+ T cells in acquired aplastic anemia. TCRdb ran MiXCR on the reads and lists one entry per CDR3 protein. The sample shows more than 150,000 distinct CDR3 sequences, 46% of them seen only once. The specimen was sorted CD4+, CD8+, or CD8+CD57+ T cells (not recorded which) from PBMCs. The receptors here all came from a human donor in good health. CDR3s include the opening cysteine and the closing phenylalanine or tryptophan. A D gene is named only where the DNA matches it firmly. Not all rows give a size; the values are once, few, many and, for expanded clones, a class.

- - TRBJ2-5 TRBV7-9 CASSSSHQETQYF TGTGCCAGCAGCTCATCCCACCAAGAGACCCAGTACTTC
- - TRBJ2-7 TRBV12-3/TRBV12-4 CASRRAYEQYF TGTGCCAGCAGGAGAGCCTACGAGCAGTACTTC
few - TRBJ2-3 TRBV15 CATSRATTSTDTQYF TGTGCCACCAGCAGAGCAACAACTAGCACAGATACGCAGTATTTT
once TRBD1 TRBJ1-4 TRBV9 CASSVAGTGKLFF TGTGCCAGCAGCGTAGCTGGGACAGGAAAACTGTTTTTT
- - TRBJ1-2 TRBV19 CASSPGNYGCTF TGTGCCAGTAGTCCCGGAAACTATGGCTGCACCTTC
- - TRBJ1-1 TRBV2 CASSEATGKTEAFF TGTGCCAGCAGTGAGGCCACAGGGAAAACTGAAGCTTTCTTT
few - TRBJ2-7 TRBV6-5 CASSYVQGSTYEQYF TGTGCCAGCAGTTACGTGCAGGGTAGTACGTACGAGCAGTACTTC
- - TRBJ2-1 TRBV7-3 CASSLIRGQYNEQFF TGTGCCAGCAGCTTAATTCGGGGGCAGTACAATGAGCAGTTCTTC
many - TRBJ2-3 TRBV19 CASRRGQGVGHDTQYF TGTGCCAGTAGACGCGGACAAGGGGTGGGTCACGATACGCAGTATTTT
- TRBD1 TRBJ2-3 TRBV2 CASSVTGQGADTQYF TGTGCCAGCAGTGTAACGGGACAGGGGGCAGATACGCAGTATTTT
- TRBD2 TRBJ2-4 TRBV19 CASTSTSRGIQYF TGTGCCAGTACCTCGACTAGCCGGGGCATTCAGTACTTC
- - TRBJ1-2 TRBV10-3 CAISVGGDGNYGHTF TGTGCCATCAGTGTGGGGGGAGACGGTAACTATGGCCACACCTTC
many TRBD1 TRBJ2-7 TRBV19 CASKRGTGGNYEQYF TGTGCCAGTAAGAGGGGGACAGGGGGAAACTACGAGCAGTACTTC
once - TRBJ1-1 TRBV5-8 CASSSRRAEAFF TGTGCCAGCAGCTCTCGGAGGGCTGAAGCTTTCTTT
- TRBD1 TRBJ1-3 TRBV11-2 CASRDRQGASGNTIYF TGTGCCAGCAGGGATCGACAGGGAGCCTCTGGAAACACCATATATTTT
- - TRBJ1-1 TRBV2 CASSTRLTGNTEAFF TGTGCCAGCAGCACAAGATTAACAGGGAACACTGAAGCTTTCTTT
many - TRBJ1-1 TRBV7-9 CASTLEGLGTEAFF TGTGCCAGCACCTTGGAGGGCCTTGGCACTGAAGCTTTCTTT
- TRBD2 TRBJ2-3 TRBV6-2/TRBV6-3 CASSYSGRANTQYF TGTGCCAGCAGTTATAGCGGGAGGGCCAATACGCAGTATTTT
once TRBD2 TRBJ2-5 TRBV7-2 CASSLGGLAGEETQYF TGTGCCAGCAGCTTAGGAGGACTAGCGGGAGAAGAGACCCAGTACTTC
- - TRBJ2-7 TRBV20-1 CSAMRLGDYEQYF TGCAGTGCTATGAGGCTGGGAGACTACGAGCAGTACTTC
- - TRBJ2-7 TRBV20-1 CSARDLHEQYF TGCAGTGCTAGAGATCTCCACGAGCAGTACTTC
many - TRBJ2-3 TRBV25-1 CASSDIGDADTQYF TGTGCCAGCAGTGATATAGGGGATGCGGATACGCAGTATTTT
many - TRBJ2-2 TRBV11-3 CASSPLAKGGELFF TGTGCCAGCAGCCCTCTAGCGAAGGGCGGGGAGCTGTTTTTT
- - TRBJ2-3 TRBV10-1 CASSRAGSSDTQYF TGCGCCAGTTCAAGGGCAGGGTCGTCAGATACGCAGTATTTT